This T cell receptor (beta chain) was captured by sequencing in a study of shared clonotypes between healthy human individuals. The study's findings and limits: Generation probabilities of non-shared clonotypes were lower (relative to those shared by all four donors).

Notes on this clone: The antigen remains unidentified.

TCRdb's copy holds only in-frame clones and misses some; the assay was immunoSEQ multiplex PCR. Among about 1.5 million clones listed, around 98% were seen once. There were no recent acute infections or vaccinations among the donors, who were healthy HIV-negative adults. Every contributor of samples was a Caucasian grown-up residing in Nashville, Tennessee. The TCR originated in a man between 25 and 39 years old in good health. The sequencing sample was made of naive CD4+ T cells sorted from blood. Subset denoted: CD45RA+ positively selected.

The CDR3 loop is CATSPDGQANYGYTF. CDR3 nucleotides: TGTGCCACCAGCCCCGACGGGCAAGCTAACTATGGCTACACCTTC. The gene calls are TRBV15 and TRBJ1-2; D is undetermined. The CDR3 has 15 amino acids. Looked up from germline, CDR1 is LNHNV and CDR2 is YYDKDF (reference sequence). Trimming left V 5 bases short and J 0 bases short, with 13 bases between. Supplemented by reference TRBV15 and TRBJ1-2, the full variable domain reads DAMVIQNPRYQVTQFGKPVTLSCSQTLNHNVMYWYQQKSSQAPKLLFHYYDKDFNNEADTPDNFQSRRPNTSFCFLDIRSPGLGDTAMYLCATSPDGQANYGYTFGSGTRLTVV.